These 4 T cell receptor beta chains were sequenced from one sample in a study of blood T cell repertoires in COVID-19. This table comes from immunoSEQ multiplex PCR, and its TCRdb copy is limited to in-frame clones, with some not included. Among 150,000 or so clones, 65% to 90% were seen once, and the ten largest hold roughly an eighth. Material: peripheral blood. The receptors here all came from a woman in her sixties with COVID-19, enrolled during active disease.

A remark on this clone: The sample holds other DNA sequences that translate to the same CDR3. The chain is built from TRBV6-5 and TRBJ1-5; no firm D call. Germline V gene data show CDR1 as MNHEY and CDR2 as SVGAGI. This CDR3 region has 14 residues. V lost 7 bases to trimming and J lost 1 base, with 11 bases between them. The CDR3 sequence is CASTPPGSNQPQHF. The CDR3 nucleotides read TGTGCCAGCACCCCCCCGGGGAGCAATCAGCCCCAGCATTTT.

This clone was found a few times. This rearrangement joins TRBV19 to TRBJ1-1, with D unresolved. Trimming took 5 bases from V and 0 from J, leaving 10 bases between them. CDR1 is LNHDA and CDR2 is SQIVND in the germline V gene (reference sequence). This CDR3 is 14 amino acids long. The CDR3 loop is CASSFSGLNTEAFF. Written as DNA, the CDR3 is TGTGCCAGTAGTTTTTCGGGGTTGAACACTGAAGCTTTCTTT.

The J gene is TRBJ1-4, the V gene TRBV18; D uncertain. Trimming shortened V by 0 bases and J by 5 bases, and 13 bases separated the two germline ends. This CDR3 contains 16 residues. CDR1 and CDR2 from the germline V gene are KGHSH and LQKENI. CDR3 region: CASSPPDILANEKLFF. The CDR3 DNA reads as TGTGCCAGCTCACCACCCGACATCCTTGCCAATGAAAAACTGTTTTTT.

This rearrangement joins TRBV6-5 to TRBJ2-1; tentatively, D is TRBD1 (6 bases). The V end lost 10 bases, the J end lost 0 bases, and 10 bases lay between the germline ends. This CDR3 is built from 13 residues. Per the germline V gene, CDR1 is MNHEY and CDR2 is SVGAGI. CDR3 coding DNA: TGTGCCATCGGGACACTCTCCTACAATGAGCAGTTCTTC. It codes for CAIGTLSYNEQFF.